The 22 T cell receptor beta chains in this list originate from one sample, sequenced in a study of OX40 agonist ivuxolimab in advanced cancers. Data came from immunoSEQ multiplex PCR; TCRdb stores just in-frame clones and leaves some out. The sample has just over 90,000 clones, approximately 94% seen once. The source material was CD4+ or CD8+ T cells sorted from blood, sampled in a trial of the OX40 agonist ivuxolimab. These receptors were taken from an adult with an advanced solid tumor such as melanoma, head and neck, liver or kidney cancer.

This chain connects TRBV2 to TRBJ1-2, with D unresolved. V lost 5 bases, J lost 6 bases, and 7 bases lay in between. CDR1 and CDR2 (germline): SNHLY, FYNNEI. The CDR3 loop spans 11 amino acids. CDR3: CASSQDHGYTF. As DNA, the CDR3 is TGTGCCAGCAGTCAGGACCATGGCTACACCTTC.

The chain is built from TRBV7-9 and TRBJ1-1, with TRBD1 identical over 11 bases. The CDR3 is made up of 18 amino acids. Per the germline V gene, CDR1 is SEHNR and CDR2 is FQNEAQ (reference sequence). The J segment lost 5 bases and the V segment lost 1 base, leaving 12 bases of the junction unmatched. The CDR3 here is CASSLGPPGQGGTTEAFF. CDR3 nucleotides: TGTGCCAGCAGCTTAGGGCCTCCGGGACAGGGGGGGACGACTGAAGCTTTCTTT.

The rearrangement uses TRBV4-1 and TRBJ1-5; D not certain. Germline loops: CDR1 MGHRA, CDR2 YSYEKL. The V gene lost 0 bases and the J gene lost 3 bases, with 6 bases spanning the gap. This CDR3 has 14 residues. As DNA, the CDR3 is TGCGCCAGCAGCCAAGATCAAGACAATCAGCCCCAGCATTTT. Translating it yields CASSQDQDNQPQHF.

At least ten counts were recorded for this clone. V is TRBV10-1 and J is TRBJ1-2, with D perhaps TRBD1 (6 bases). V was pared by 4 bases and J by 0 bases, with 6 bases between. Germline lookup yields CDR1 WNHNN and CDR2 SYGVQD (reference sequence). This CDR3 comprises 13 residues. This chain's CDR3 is CASSAGANYGYTF. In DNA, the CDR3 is TGCGCCAGCAGTGCAGGGGCTAACTATGGCTACACCTTC.

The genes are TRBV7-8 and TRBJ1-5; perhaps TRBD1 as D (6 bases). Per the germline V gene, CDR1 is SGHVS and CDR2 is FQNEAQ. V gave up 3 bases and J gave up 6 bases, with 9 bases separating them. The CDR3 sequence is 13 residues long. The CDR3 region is CASSLGAGQPQHF. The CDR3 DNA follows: TGTGCCAGCAGCTTGGGGGCGGGTCAGCCCCAGCATTTT. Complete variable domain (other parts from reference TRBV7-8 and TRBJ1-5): GAGVSQSPRYKVAKRGQDVALRCDPISGHVSLFWYQQALGQGPEFLTYFQNEAQLDKSGLPSDRFFAERPEGSVSTLKIQRTQQEDSAVYLCASSLGAGQPQHFGDGTRLSIL.

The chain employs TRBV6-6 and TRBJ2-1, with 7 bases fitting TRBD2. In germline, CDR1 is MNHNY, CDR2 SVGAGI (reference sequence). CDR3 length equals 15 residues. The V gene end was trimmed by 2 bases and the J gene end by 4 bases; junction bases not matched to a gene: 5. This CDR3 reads CASSYASGEYNEQFF. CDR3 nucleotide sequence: TGTGCCAGCAGTTACGCTAGCGGAGAGTACAATGAGCAGTTCTTC.

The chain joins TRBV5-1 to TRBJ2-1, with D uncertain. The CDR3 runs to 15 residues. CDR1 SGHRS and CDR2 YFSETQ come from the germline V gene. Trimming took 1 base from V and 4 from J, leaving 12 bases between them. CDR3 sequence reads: CASSLRINQYNEQFF. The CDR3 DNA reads TGCGCCAGCAGCTTGAGGATTAACCAATACAATGAGCAGTTCTTC.

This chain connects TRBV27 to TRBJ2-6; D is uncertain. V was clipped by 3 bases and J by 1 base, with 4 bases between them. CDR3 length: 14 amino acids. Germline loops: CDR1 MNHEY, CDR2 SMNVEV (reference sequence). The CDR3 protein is CASSFGSGANVLTF. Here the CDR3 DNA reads TGTGCCAGCAGTTTTGGATCTGGGGCCAACGTCCTGACTTTC.

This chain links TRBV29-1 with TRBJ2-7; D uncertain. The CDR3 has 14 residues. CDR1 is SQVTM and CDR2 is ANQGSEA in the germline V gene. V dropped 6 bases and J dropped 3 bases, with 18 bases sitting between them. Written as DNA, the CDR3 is TGCAGCGTCCTGAGCCCTGAACCGAACTACGAGCAGTACTTC. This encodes CSVLSPEPNYEQYF.

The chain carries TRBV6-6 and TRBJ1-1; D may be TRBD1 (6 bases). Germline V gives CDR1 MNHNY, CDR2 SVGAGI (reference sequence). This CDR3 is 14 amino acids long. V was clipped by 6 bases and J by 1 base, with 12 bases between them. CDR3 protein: CASSFLDRNTEAFF. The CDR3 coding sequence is TGTGCCAGCAGCTTTCTGGACAGGAACACTGAAGCTTTCTTT.

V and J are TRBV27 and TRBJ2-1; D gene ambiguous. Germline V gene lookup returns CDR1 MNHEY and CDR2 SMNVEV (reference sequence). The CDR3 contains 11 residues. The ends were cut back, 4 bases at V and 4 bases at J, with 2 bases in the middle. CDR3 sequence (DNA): TGTGCCAGCAGTTATTACAATGAGCAGTTCTTC. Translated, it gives CASSYYNEQFF.

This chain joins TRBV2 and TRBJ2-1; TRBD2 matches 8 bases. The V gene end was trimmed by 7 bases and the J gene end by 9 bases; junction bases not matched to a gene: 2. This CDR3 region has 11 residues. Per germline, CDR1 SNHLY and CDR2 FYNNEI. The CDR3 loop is CASKGTSEQFF. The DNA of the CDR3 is TGTGCCAGCAAAGGGACTAGTGAGCAGTTCTTC. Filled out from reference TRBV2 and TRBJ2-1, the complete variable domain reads EPEVTQTPSHQVTQMGQEVILRCVPISNHLYFYWYRQILGQKVEFLVSFYNNEISEKSEIFDDQFSVERPDGSNFTLKIRSTKLEDSAMYFCASKGTSEQFFGPGTRLTVL.

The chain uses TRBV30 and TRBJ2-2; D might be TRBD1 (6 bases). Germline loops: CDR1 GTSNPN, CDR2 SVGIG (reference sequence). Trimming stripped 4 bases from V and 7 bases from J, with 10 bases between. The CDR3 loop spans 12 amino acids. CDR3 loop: CAWTPGDGELFF. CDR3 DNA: TGTGCCTGGACCCCAGGGGACGGGGAGCTGTTTTTT.

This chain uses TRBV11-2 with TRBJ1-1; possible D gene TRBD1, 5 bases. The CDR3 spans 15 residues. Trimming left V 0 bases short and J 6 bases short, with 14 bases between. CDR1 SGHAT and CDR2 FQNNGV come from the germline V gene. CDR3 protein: CASSLEFAGSPEAFF. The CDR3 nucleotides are TGTGCCAGCAGCTTAGAGTTTGCAGGGTCCCCTGAAGCTTTCTTT. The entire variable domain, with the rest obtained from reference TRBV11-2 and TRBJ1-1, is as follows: EAGVAQSPRYKIIEKRQSVAFWCNPISGHATLYWYQQILGQGPKLLIQFQNNGVVDDSQLPKDRFSAERLKGVDSTLKIQPAKLEDSAVYLCASSLEFAGSPEAFFGQGTRLTVV.

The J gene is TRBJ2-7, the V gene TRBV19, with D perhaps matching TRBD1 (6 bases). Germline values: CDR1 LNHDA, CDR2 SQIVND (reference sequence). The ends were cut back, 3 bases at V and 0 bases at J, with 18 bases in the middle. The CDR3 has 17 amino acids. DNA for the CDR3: TGTGCCAGTAGTATTAGGTACAGGGAACTAGTCTCCTACGAGCAGTACTTC. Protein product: CASSIRYRELVSYEQYF.

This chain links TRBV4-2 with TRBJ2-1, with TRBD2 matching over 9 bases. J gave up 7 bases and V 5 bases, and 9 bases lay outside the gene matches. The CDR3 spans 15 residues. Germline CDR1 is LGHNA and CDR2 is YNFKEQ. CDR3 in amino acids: CASSAIAGVRNEQFF. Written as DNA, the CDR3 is TGTGCCAGCAGCGCTATAGCGGGAGTTAGGAATGAGCAGTTCTTC.

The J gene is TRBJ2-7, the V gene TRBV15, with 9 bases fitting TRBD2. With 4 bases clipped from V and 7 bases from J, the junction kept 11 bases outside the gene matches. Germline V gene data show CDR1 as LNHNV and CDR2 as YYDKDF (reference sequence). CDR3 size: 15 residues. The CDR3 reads CATSTGTSRLAEQYF. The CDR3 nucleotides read TGTGCCACCAGCACAGGGACTAGCCGGTTGGCTGAGCAGTACTTC.

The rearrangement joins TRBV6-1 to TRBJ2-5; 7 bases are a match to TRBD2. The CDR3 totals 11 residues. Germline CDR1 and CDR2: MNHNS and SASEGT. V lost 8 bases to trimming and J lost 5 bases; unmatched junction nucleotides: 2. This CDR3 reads CASLRGETQYF. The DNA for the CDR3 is TGTGCCAGCTTGCGGGGGGAGACCCAGTACTTC.

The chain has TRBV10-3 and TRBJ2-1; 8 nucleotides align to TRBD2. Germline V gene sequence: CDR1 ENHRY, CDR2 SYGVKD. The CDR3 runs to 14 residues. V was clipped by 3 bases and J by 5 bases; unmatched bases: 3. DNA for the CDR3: TGTGCCATCAGTGAACTAGCGGCTAACAATGAGCAGTTCTTC. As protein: CAISELAANNEQFF.

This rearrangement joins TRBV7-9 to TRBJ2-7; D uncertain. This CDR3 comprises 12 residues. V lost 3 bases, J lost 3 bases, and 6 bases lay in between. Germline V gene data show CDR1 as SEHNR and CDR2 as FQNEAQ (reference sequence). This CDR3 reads CASSFNLYEQYF. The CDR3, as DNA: TGTGCCAGCAGCTTTAACCTCTACGAGCAGTACTTC.

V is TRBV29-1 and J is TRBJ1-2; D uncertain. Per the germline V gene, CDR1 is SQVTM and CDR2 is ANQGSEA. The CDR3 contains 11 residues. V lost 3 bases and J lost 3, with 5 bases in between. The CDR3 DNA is TGCAGCGTTGACCGAGACTATGGCTACACCTTC. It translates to CSVDRDYGYTF. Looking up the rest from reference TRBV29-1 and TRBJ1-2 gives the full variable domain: SAVISQKPSRDICQRGTSLTIQCQVDSQVTMMFWYRQQPGQSLTLIATANQGSEATYESGFVIDKFPISRPNLTFSTLTVSNMSPEDSSIYLCSVDRDYGYTFGSGTRLTVV.

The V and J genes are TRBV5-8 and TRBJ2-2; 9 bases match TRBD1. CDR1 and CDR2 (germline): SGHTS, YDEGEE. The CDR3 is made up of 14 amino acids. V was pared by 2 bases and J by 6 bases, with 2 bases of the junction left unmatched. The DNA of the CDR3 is TGTGCCAGCAGCTTAAGGGACAGGGCCGGGGAGCTGTTTTTT. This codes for CASSLRDRAGELFF. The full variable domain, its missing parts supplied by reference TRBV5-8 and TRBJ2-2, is EAGVTQSPTHLIKTRGQQATLRCSPISGHTSVYWYQQALGLGLQFLLWYDEGEERNRGNFPPRFSGRQFPNYSSELNVNALELEDSALYLCASSLRDRAGELFFGEGSRLTVL.